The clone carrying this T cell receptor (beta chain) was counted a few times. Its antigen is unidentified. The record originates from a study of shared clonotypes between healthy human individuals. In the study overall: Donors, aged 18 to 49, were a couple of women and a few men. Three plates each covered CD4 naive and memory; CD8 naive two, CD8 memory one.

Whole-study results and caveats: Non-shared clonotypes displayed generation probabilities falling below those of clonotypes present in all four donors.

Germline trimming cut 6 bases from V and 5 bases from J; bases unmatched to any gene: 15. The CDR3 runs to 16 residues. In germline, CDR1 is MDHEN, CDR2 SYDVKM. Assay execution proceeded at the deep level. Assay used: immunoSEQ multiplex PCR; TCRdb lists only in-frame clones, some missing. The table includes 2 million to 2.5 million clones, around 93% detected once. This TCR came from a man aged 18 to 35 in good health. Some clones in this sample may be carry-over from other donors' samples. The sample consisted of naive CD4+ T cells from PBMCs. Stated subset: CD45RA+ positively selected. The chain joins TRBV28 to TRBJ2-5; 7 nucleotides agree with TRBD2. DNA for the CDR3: TGTGCCAGCAGGGAAGGGAGGGTCCTAACCGGGGAGACCCAGTACTTC. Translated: CASREGRVLTGETQYF.